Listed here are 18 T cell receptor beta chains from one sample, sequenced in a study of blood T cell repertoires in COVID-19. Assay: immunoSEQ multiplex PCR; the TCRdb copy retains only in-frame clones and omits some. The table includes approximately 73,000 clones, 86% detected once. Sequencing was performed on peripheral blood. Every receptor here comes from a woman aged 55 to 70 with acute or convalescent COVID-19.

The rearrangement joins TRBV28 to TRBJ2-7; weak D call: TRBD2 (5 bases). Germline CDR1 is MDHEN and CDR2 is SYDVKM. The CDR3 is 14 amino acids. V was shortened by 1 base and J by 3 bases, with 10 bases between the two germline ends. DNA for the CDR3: TGTGCCAGCAGTTTATTACGGGGAAACTACGAGCAGTACTTC. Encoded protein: CASSLLRGNYEQYF.

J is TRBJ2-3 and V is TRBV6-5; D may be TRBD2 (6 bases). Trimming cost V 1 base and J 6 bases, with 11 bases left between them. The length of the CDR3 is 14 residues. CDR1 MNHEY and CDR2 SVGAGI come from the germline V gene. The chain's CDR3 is CASSYLGLTDTQYF. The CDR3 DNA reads TGTGCCAGCAGTTACTTAGGACTAACCGATACGCAGTATTTT.

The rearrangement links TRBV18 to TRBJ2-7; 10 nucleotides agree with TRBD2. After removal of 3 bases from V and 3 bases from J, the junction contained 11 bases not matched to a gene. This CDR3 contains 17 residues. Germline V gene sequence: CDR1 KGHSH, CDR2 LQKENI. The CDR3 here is CASSPSGGAGGRYEQYF. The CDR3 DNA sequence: TGTGCCAGCTCACCGTCGGGGGGAGCGGGAGGGCGCTACGAGCAGTACTTC.

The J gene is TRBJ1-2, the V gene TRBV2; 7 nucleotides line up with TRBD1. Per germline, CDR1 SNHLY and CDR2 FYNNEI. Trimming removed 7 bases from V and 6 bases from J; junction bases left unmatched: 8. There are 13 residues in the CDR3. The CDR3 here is CASKETGFDGYTF. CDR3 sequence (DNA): TGTGCCAGCAAGGAGACAGGGTTCGATGGCTACACCTTC.

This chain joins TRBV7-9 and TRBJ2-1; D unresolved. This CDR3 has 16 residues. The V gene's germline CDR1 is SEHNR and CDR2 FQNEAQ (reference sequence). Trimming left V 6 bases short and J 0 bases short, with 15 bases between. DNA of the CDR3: TGTGCCAGCAGGGCGGCGGCCTACGGCTCCTACAATGAGCAGTTCTTC. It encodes CASRAAAYGSYNEQFF.

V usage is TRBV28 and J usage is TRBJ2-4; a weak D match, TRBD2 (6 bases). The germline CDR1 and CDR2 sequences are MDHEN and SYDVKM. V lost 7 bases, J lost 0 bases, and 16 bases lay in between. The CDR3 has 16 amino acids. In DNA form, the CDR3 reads TGTGCCAGCACCCCCGAGGAGGGACTAGCCAAAAACATTCAGTACTTC. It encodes CASTPEEGLAKNIQYF. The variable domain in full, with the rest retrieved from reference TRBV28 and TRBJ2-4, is DVKVTQSSRYLVKRTGEKVFLECVQDMDHENMFWYRQDPGLGLRLIYFSYDVKMKEKGDIPEGYSVSREKKERFSLILESASTNQTSMYLCASTPEEGLAKNIQYFGAGTRLSVL.

As DNA, the CDR3 is TGTGCCAGCAGCACATATAGCGGGGGGGGTTCCTACGAGCAGTACTTC. Protein sequence: CASSTYSGGGSYEQYF. V and J are TRBV7-2 and TRBJ2-7; 11 bases are a match to TRBD2. Germline V CDR1 and CDR2: SGHTA, FQGNSA. The V segment lost 5 bases and the J segment 1 base; nucleotides outside the gene matches: 7. The CDR3 is made up of 16 amino acids.

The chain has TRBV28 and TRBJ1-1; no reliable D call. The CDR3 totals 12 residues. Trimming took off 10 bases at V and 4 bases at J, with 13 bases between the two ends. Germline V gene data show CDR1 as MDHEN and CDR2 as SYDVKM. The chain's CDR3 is CATQREGTEAFF. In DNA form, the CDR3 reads TGTGCCACTCAGCGGGAGGGCACTGAAGCTTTCTTT.

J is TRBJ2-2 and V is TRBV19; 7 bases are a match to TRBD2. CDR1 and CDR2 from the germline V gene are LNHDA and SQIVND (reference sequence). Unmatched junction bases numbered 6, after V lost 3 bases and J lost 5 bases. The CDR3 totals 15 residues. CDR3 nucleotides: TGTGCCAGTAGTATTGGGGGGGTAATAACCGGGGAGCTGTTTTTT. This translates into CASSIGGVITGELFF.

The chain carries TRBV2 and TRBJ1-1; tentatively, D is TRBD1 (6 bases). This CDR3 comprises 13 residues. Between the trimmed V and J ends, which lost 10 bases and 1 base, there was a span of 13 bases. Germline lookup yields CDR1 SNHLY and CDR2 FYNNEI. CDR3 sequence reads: CATLRTANTEAFF. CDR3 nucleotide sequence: TGTGCCACCCTCCGGACAGCGAACACTGAAGCTTTCTTT. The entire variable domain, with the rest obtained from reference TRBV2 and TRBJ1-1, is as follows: EPEVTQTPSHQVTQMGQEVILRCVPISNHLYFYWYRQILGQKVEFLVSFYNNEISEKSEIFDDQFSVERPDGSNFTLKIRSTKLEDSAMYFCATLRTANTEAFFGQGTRLTVV.

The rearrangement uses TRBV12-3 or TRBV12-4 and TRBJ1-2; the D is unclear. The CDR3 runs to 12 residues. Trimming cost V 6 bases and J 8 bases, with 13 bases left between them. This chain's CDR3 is CASRQTAGGYTF. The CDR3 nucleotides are TGTGCCAGCAGGCAGACGGCAGGAGGCTACACCTTC.

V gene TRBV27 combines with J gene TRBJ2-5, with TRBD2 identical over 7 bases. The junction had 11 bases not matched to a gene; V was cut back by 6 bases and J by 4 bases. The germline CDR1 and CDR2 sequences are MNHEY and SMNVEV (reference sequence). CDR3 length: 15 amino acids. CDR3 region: CASSPWGGRLETQYF. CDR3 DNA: TGTGCCAGCAGCCCATGGGGAGGGAGACTAGAGACCCAGTACTTC.

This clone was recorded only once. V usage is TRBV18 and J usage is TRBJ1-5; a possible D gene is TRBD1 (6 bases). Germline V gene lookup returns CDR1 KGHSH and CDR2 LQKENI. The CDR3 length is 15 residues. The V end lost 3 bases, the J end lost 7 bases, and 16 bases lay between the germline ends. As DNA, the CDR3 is TGTGCCAGCTCACCGGAGGGGGGAGGGGTGCAGCCCCAGCATTTT. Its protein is CASSPEGGGVQPQHF.

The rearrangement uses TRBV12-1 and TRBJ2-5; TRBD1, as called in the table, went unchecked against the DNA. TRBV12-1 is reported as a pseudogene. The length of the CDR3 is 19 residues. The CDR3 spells CASRHYCATGPTLQETQYF. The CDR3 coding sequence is TGTGCCAGCAGGCATTACTGTGCGACAGGGCCTACCCTCCAAGAGACCCAGTACTTC.

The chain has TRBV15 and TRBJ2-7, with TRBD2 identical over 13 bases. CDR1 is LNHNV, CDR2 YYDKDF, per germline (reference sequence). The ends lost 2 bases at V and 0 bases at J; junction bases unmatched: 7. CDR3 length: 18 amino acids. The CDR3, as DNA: TGTGCCACCAGCAGATATCCGGGACTAGCGGGACCCTCCTACGAGCAGTACTTC. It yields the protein CATSRYPGLAGPSYEQYF.

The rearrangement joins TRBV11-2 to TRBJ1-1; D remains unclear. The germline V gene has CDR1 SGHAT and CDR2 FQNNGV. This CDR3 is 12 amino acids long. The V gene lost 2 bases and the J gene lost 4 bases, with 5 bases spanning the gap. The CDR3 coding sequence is TGTGCCAGCAGCTTAAGTAGCACTGAAGCTTTCTTT. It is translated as CASSLSSTEAFF.

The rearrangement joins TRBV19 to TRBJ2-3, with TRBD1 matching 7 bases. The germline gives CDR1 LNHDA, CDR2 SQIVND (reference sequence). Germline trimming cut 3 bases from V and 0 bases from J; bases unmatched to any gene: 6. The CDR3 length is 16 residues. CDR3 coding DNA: TGTGCCAGTAGTATGGGGGACAGTTCTAGCACAGATACGCAGTATTTT. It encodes CASSMGDSSSTDTQYF. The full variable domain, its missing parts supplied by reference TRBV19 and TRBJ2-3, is DGGITQSPKYLFRKEGQNVTLSCEQNLNHDAMYWYRQDPGQGLRLIYYSQIVNDFQKGDIAEGYSVSREKKESFPLTVTSAQKNPTAFYLCASSMGDSSSTDTQYFGPGTRLTVL.

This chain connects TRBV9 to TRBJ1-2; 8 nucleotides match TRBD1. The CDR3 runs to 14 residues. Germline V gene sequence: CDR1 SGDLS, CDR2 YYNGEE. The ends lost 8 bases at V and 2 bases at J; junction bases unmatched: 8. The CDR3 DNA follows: TGTGCCAGAACCGACAGGGGTCCAAACTATGGCTACACCTTC. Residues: CARTDRGPNYGYTF.